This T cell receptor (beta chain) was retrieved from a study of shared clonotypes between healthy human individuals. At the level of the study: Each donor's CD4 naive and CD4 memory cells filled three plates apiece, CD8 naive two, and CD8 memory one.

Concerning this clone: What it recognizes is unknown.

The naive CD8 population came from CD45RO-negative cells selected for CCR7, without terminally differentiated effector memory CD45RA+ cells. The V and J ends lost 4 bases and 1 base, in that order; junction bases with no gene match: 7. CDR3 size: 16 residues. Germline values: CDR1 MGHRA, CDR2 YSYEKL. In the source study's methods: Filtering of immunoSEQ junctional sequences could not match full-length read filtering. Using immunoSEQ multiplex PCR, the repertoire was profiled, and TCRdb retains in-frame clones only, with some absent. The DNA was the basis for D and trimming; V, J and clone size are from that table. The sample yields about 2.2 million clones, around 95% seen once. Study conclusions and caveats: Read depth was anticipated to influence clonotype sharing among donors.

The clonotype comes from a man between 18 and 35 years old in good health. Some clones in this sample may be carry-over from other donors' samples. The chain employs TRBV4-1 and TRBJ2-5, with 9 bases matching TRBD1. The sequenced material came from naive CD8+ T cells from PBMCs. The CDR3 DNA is TGCGCCAGCAGCCCCCGGGACAGGGCCTCCCAAGAGACCCAGTACTTC. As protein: CASSPRDRASQETQYF.